This entry concerns a single T cell receptor (beta chain). This entry is derived from a study of blood T cell repertoires in COVID-19. Study context: COVID-19 samples, acute and convalescent, were from the United States, Italy and Spain. PBMCs, B-cell-depleted T cells, or T cells provided the cDNA or gDNA that made up the material.

The authors' processing: The assay estimated nucleated cells by amplifying reference gene primers. Measured with immunoSEQ multiplex PCR; TCRdb has only the in-frame clones, and not every one. D and trimming were read from the DNA, whereas the V and J calls and clone size are those reported in that table. This repertoire shows around 66,000 clones, around 87% found once; its top ten account for 5.5% to 8.5%. This CDR3 contains 14 residues. Germline CDR1 and CDR2: LGHDT and YNNKEL (reference sequence). The germline V and J ends were trimmed by 1 base and 7 bases, with 11 bases remaining between them. This sequence originates from a man aged 55 to 70 with acute or convalescent COVID-19. The specimen was peripheral blood. This sequence joins TRBV3-1 (or the pseudogene TRBV3-2) and TRBJ2-1; TRBD2 might be the D (6 bases). The CDR3 DNA sequence: TGTGCCAGCAGCCAAGTCGGGAGCTCTAATGAGCAGTTCTTC. This codes for CASSQVGSSNEQFF.